This TCR beta chain was observed in a study of identical twins. Comment on this clonotype: Its antigen is as yet unknown.

Overall study findings and caveats: Excess low generation probability was seen in twin-shared out-of-frame alpha sequences. Out-of-frame beta sequences exhibited a weaker degree of excess twin sharing.

TCRdb ran MiXCR on the 5' RACE reads and lists one entry per CDR3 protein. The sample has some 760,000 distinct CDR3 sequences; 18% are singletons. This CDR3 contains 12 residues. Germline loops: CDR1 SGHVS, CDR2 FQNEAQ. V lost 0 bases, J lost 5 bases, and 5 bases lay in between. In addition, the sample was reused for a study of T cells expressing NK-cell markers. From that second work: A range of about 1.0-8% of CD8+ T cells consisted of dominant NKG2C+ clonotypes in six donors.

The V gene is TRBV7-8, the J gene TRBJ2-7; unclear D gene. Sequencing was performed on PBMCs. This TCR was recovered from a woman younger than 30 in good health. DNA for the CDR3: TGTGCCAGCAGCTTAGCCCCAAACGAGCAGTACTTC. It is translated as CASSLAPNEQYF.